The source of this T cell receptor (beta chain) is a study of blood T cell repertoires in COVID-19. Turning to the study itself: PBMCs, B-cell-depleted T cells, or T cells were the source of the cDNA or gDNA that made up the material.

The CDR3 contains 18 residues. Germline loops: CDR1 SGHTA, CDR2 FQGNSA. Trimming took off 2 bases at V and 0 bases at J, with 14 bases between the two ends. The data were produced by immunoSEQ multiplex PCR, yet TCRdb's version contains in-frame clones alone and is incomplete. Among around 70,000 clones, 65% to 90% were seen once, and the ten largest hold 6.6%. The material sequenced was peripheral blood. This chain links TRBV7-2 with TRBJ1-6; D might be TRBD1 (6 bases). The source of this sequence is a man in his fifties or sixties with acute or convalescent COVID-19. The CDR3 sequence: CASSLLGHPSSYNSPLHF. The CDR3, as DNA: TGTGCCAGCAGCTTATTGGGACATCCGTCCTCCTATAATTCACCCCTCCACTTT.